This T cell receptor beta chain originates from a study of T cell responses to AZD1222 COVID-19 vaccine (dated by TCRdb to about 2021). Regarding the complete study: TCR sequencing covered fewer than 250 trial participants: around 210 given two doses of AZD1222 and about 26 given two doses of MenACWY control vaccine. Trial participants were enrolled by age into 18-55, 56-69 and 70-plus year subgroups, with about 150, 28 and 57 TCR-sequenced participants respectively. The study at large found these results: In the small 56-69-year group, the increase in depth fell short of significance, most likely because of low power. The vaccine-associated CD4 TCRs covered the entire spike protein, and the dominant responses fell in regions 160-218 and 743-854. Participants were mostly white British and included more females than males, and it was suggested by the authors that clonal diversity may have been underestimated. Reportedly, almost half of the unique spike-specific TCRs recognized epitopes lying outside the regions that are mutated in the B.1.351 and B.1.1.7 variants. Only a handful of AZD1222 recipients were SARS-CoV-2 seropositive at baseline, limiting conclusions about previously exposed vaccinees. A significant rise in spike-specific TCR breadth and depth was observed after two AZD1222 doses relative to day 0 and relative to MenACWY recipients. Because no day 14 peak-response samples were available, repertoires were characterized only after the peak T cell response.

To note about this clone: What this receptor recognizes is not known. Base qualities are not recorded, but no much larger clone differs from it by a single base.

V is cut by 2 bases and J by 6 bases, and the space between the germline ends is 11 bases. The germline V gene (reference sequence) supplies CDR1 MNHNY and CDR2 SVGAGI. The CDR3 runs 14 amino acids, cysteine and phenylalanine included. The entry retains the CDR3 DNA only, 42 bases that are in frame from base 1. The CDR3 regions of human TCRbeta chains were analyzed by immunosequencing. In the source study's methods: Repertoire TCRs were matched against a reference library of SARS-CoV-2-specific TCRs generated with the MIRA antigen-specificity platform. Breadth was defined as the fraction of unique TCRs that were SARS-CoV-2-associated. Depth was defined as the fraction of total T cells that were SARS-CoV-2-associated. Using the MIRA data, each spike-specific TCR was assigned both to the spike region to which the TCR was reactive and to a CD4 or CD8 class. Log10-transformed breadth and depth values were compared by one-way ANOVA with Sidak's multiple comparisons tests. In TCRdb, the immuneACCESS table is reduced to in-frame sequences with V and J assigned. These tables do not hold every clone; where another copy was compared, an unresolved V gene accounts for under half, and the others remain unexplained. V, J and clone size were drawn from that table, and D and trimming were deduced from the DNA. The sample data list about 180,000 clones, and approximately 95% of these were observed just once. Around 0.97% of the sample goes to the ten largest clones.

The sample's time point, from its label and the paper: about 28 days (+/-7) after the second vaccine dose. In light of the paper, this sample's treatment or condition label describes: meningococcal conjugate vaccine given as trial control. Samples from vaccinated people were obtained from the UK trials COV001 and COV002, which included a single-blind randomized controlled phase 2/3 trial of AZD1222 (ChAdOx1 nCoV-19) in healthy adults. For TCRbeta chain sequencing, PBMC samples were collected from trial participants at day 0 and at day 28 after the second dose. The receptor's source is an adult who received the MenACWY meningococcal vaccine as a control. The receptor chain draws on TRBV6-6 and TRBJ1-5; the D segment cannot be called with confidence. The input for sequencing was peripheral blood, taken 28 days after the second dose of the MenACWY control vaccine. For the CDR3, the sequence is CASSYGEGTQPQHF. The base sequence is TGTGCCAGCAGTTACGGGGAGGGTACTCAGCCCCAGCATTTT.